The T cell receptor beta chain described here comes from a study of shared clonotypes between healthy human individuals. In the source study's methods: Owing to the provision of junction-only sequences devoid of quality scores by immunoSEQ, filtering differed. Some clones are missing from TCRdb's copy, which holds only in-frame ones; the method was immunoSEQ multiplex PCR. The D gene and trimming were derived from the DNA, and the V and J assignments and clone size from that table. Here the sample spans about 480,000 clones, about 80% being singletons. Genomic DNA for unsorted samples, which was extracted with the QIAamp DNA Blood Mini kit, came from about 83 million PBMCs. The material sequenced was PBMCs. This receptor was obtained from a woman between 40 and 50 years old in good health. Some clones in this sample may be carry-over from other donors' samples.

For the CDR3, the DNA is TGTGCCAGCTCACCACGGGTGGACAGCCCGAACACCGGGGAGCTGTTTTTT. Its translation: CASSPRVDSPNTGELFF. The rearrangement joins TRBV18 to TRBJ2-2; a possible D gene is TRBD1 (6 bases). Trimming pared 1 base from V and 0 bases from J, leaving 12 bases between. From germline, CDR1 is KGHSH and CDR2 LQKENI. The CDR3 spans 17 residues.